These T cell receptor beta chains were read from a single sample in a study of blood T cells in healthy people across ages. One entry per CDR3 protein, called by TCRdb with MiXCR from the 5' RACE reads. The sample holds about 900,000 distinct CDR3 sequences, under 50% seen once. Sequencing was carried out using blood. These receptor sequences come from a man aged 25 to 45 in good health. Each CDR3 is given with its conserved first and last residue. D genes are given only for firm matches. Only some rows state a clone size, as once, few, many or a class for expanded clones.

d_call j_call v_call clone_size cdr3_nt cdr3_aa
. TRBJ2-3 TRBV5-5 . TGTGCCAGCAGCTTATGGCAGGGTCGCACAGATACGCAGTATTTT CASSLWQGRTDTQYF
. TRBJ1-6 TRBV27 few TGTGCCAGCAACCGACAGGCGAGCTCCTATAATTCACCCCTCCACTTT CASNRQASSYNSPLHF
. TRBJ2-7 TRBV12-3/TRBV12-4 . TGTGCCAGCAGTCAAGACAGCCCCACCTACGAGCAGTACTTC CASSQDSPTYEQYF
TRBD1 TRBJ1-5 TRBV4-1 . TGCGCCAGCAGCCCAGGGGTAGGGGGCACGGAGCCCCAGCATTTT CASSPGVGGTEPQHF
. TRBJ2-5 TRBV7-9 . TGTGCCAGCAGCTTAGGGGCTCAGAGGTACCAAGAGACCCAGTACTTC CASSLGAQRYQETQYF
. TRBJ2-3 TRBV6-2/TRBV6-3 . TGTGCCAGCAGTTACCCGTGGGAGCGCACAGATACGCAGTATTTT CASSYPWERTDTQYF
TRBD2 TRBJ2-7 TRBV5-1 . TGCGCCAGCGGGGCTAGCGGGGCCTCCTACGAGCAGTACTTC CASGASGASYEQYF
TRBD1 TRBJ2-7 TRBV5-1 . TGCGCCAGCAGCCTGGGGACAGGGGCAGAGTACGAGCAGTACTTC CASSLGTGAEYEQYF
. TRBJ2-3 TRBV18 . TGTGCCAGCTCACCAACGGACTTAAAAGCTAGCACAGATACGCAGTATTTT CASSPTDLKASTDTQYF
TRBD2 TRBJ2-1 TRBV6-2/TRBV6-3 . TGTGCCAGCAGTTACGAGGGGACTAGCGGGGAGAACAATGAGCAGTTCTTC CASSYEGTSGENNEQFF
TRBD2 TRBJ2-5 TRBV7-9 . TGTGCCAGCAGCTCCAAACTAGCGGGGGTGTACCAAGAGACCCAGTACTTC CASSSKLAGVYQETQYF
TRBD2 TRBJ2-7 TRBV6-5 . TGTGCCAGCAGCGACCCTAGCGGGGGGGCGTACGAGCAGTACTTC CASSDPSGGAYEQYF
. TRBJ2-1 TRBV6-2/TRBV6-3 . TGTGCCAGCAGTTACTCGCAACAGGGAGCCTACAATGAGCAGTTCTTC CASSYSQQGAYNEQFF
TRBD2 TRBJ2-2 TRBV6-6 few TGTGCCAGCAGGCGTCTAAGCGGGGGGGCCTCCGGGGAGCTGTTTTTT CASRRLSGGASGELFF
. TRBJ2-3 TRBV29-1 . TGCAGCGTTGCCGCCAGGGCCGACAGAAGCTCAGATACGCAGTATTTT CSVAARADRSSDTQYF
. TRBJ2-7 TRBV4-1 . TGCGCCAGCAGCCAAGCAAATCAGGAATCATACTACGAGCAGTACTTC CASSQANQESYYEQYF
. TRBJ2-5 TRBV12-3/TRBV12-4 many TGTGCCAGCAGCTTAGGAGGGCAAGAGACCCAGTACTTC CASSLGGQETQYF
TRBD2 TRBJ2-1 TRBV9 few TGTGCCAGCAGCTCTGCGGGGGGGCACAATGAGCAGTTCTTC CASSSAGGHNEQFF
. TRBJ2-3 TRBV6-6 few TGTGCCAGCAGTTCCTTGGACATTCTCACAGATACGCAGTATTTT CASSSLDILTDTQYF
TRBD1 TRBJ1-1 TRBV7-2 . TGTGCCAGCGACTCTTCTAGGGACAGGCCTGTCACTGAAGCTTTCTTT CASDSSRDRPVTEAFF
. TRBJ2-6 TRBV2 few TGTGCCAGCAGAGACAGAAGTTCTGGGGCCAACGTCCTGACTTTC CASRDRSSGANVLTF
. TRBJ1-5 TRBV4-1 . TGCGCCAGCAGCCAAGCTTATAATCAGCCCCAGCATTTT CASSQAYNQPQHF
. TRBJ2-7 TRBV7-9 . TGTGCCAGCAGCTCACAGAACCACGAGCAGTACTTC CASSSQNHEQYF
. TRBJ2-5 TRBV6-5 . TGTGCCAGCAGTTACAGTGGGACAATTCGTCTGCAGTACTTC CASSYSGTIRLQYF
. TRBJ2-1 TRBV6-2/TRBV6-3 few TGTGCCAGCAGTTACAGCGTGGGCCAGCCTTACAATGAGCAGTTCTTC CASSYSVGQPYNEQFF
TRBD2 TRBJ2-5 TRBV28 few TGTGCCAGCAGGACTAGCGGGCAAGAGACCCAGTACTTC CASRTSGQETQYF
. TRBJ2-6 TRBV5-1 . TGCGCCAGCAGCTTTCGACAAACCCTGAGCTCTGGGGCCAACGTCCTGACTTTC CASSFRQTLSSGANVLTF
. TRBJ2-3 TRBV7-2 . TGTGCCAGCAGCTTAGCCCGGAGTAACACAGATACGCAGTATTTT CASSLARSNTDTQYF
. TRBJ2-3 TRBV7-2 . TGTGCCAGCAGCTTGGGACGGGGGGCTACAGATACGCAGTATTTT CASSLGRGATDTQYF
. TRBJ2-3 TRBV20-1 . TGCAGTGCTAGCGCGTTCCGCACAGATACGCAGTATTTT CSASAFRTDTQYF
TRBD1 TRBJ2-5 TRBV12-3/TRBV12-4 once TGTGCCAGCAGCTTACTACCCTCAAGGACAGGGCAAGAGACCCAGTACTTC CASSLLPSRTGQETQYF
. TRBJ2-3 TRBV20-1 . TGCAGCGATCAGGGGCACACACGAGATACGCAGTATTTT CSDQGHTRDTQYF
. TRBJ2-7 TRBV5-1 . TGCGCCAGCAGCTTGGGTCTGGGACGGTCCACCTACGAGCAGTACTTC CASSLGLGRSTYEQYF
. TRBJ2-7 TRBV28 . TGTGCCAGCAGTTTGACTTACTTGACACACGAGCAGTACTTC CASSLTYLTHEQYF
. TRBJ2-4 TRBV20-1 . TGCAGTGCTAGAGAGGGTATCGAAAACATTCAGTACTTC CSAREGIENIQYF
TRBD1 TRBJ2-7 TRBV2 . TGTGCCAGCAGTGAAAGGACAGGGAACGAGCAGTACTTC CASSERTGNEQYF
. TRBJ2-5 TRBV27 few TGTGCCAGCAGCCATGCTGACCAGCACCAAGAGACCCAGTACTTC CASSHADQHQETQYF
TRBD2 TRBJ2-7 TRBV6-5 . TGTGCCAGCAGTTACGGACGGACTAGAGAGCAGTACTTC CASSYGRTREQYF
TRBD1 TRBJ1-1 TRBV5-1 once TGCGCCAGCAGACCGGGACAGATGAACACTGAAGCTTTCTTT CASRPGQMNTEAFF
. TRBJ2-4 TRBV28 few TGTGCCAGCAGCCACGACATATCTCTAGCCAAAAACATTCAGTACTTC CASSHDISLAKNIQYF
. TRBJ1-4 TRBV27 . TGTGCCAACTCATATACCACCGACAGGAGGTACGAAAAACTGTTTTTT CANSYTTDRRYEKLFF
TRBD1 TRBJ1-2 TRBV10-3 . TGTGCCATCAGTGACTTTAAGACAGGGACCCCTGGCTACACCTTC CAISDFKTGTPGYTF
. TRBJ1-1 TRBV5-1 many TGCGCCAGCAGCTTGGAAGGGTTGGGCACTGAAGCTTTCTTT CASSLEGLGTEAFF
TRBD2 TRBJ2-1 TRBV11-2 . TGTGCCAGCAGCTTATCTAGCGGGGGGGCCGGAAGCAATGAGCAGTTCTTC CASSLSSGGAGSNEQFF
. TRBJ1-6 TRBV28 . TGTGCCTGCACCGCACGTGTGACAGTAAATTCACCCCTCCACTTT CACTARVTVNSPLHF
TRBD2 TRBJ2-3 TRBV4-2 . TGTGCCTGCAGCCGAGGGACTAGCGGGGGGATAGATACGCAGTATTTT CACSRGTSGGIDTQYF
. TRBJ2-7 TRBV5-1 few TGCGCCAGCAGCTTGGAGGAGGGGAGATACGAGCAGTACTTC CASSLEEGRYEQYF
. TRBJ2-1 TRBV10-2 . TGCGCCACCAGGGGGGGTCTCAATGAGCAGTTCTTC CATRGGLNEQFF
. TRBJ1-2 TRBV27 few TGTGCCAGCAGTTACCGACAGGCTCACTATGGCTACACCTTC CASSYRQAHYGYTF
. TRBJ2-6 TRBV28 . TGTGCCAGCAGCGCCCAAACTAGCTCTGGGGCCAACGTCCTGACTTTC CASSAQTSSGANVLTF
. TRBJ1-1 TRBV10-3 . TGTGCCATCAGTGAGTCGGGGAACACTGAAGCTTTCTTT CAISESGNTEAFF
. TRBJ2-2 TRBV4-1 . TGCGCCAGCAGACACAACCAGGGAACCGGGGAGCTGTTTTTT CASRHNQGTGELFF
. TRBJ1-1 TRBV7-2 . TGTGCCAGCAGCATAGTAGGAGGCACTGAAGCTTTCTTT CASSIVGGTEAFF